This is a list of T cell receptor beta chains from one sample in a study of blood T cell repertoires in COVID-19. Repertoires were generated with immunoSEQ multiplex PCR, while TCRdb's copy carries only in-frame clones and drops some. The table includes about 320,000 clones, approximately 85% detected once. Specimen: peripheral blood. Every receptor here comes from a human donor in a cohort sampled during active COVID-19. Each CDR3 is given without its conserved first and last residue. Fields, in order: CDR3 protein, V gene, J gene.

CDR3 protein: ASSSRRRAGEQF
V gene: TRBV5-6
J gene: TRBJ2-1

CDR3 protein: ASSFDRGNSPLH
V gene: TRBV5-6
J gene: TRBJ1-6

CDR3 protein: ASSSTSGGVTDTQY
V gene: TRBV5-1
J gene: TRBJ2-3

CDR3 protein: ASSFTTGGSPLH
V gene: TRBV7-2
J gene: TRBJ1-6

CDR3 protein: ASSYETAYTGELF
V gene: TRBV6-5
J gene: TRBJ2-2

CDR3 protein: ASRTTSGIAQY
V gene: TRBV2
J gene: TRBJ2-7

CDR3 protein: ASSLHGSGPQF
V gene: TRBV27
J gene: TRBJ2-1

CDR3 protein: ASSLEGSQGETQY
V gene: TRBV5-4
J gene: TRBJ2-5

CDR3 protein: ASTQRGGGVY
V gene: TRBV12-5
J gene: TRBJ2-3

CDR3 protein: ASSPRSGTSNYGYT
V gene: TRBV7-8
J gene: TRBJ1-2

CDR3 protein: ATSPPGLGDNEQF
V gene: TRBV15
J gene: TRBJ2-1

CDR3 protein: SASTQGADRRKPQH
V gene: TRBV20-1
J gene: TRBJ1-5

CDR3 protein: ASSAPGGPGANVLT
V gene: TRBV7-6
J gene: TRBJ2-6

CDR3 protein: ASSFTRNTEAF
V gene: TRBV11-2
J gene: TRBJ1-1

CDR3 protein: ASSQVAGSSPLH
V gene: TRBV4-1
J gene: TRBJ1-6

CDR3 protein: ASSRRGGLAGGHEQY
V gene: TRBV13
J gene: TRBJ2-7

CDR3 protein: ASRKGRGLRTGELF
V gene: TRBV11-2
J gene: TRBJ2-2

CDR3 protein: ASSLGTNPGYGYT
V gene: TRBV5-1
J gene: TRBJ1-2

CDR3 protein: ASCLDRGGTGELF
V gene: TRBV2
J gene: TRBJ2-2

CDR3 protein: ASSFVQGNQPQH
V gene: TRBV5-8
J gene: TRBJ1-5

CDR3 protein: ASRVSDSPNSPLH
V gene: TRBV6-5
J gene: TRBJ1-6

CDR3 protein: ATSDSSGLFYGYT
V gene: TRBV24-1
J gene: TRBJ1-2

CDR3 protein: ASSLAQADEQY
V gene: TRBV12-3/TRBV12-4
J gene: TRBJ2-7

CDR3 protein: ASSVDSSSYGYT
V gene: TRBV3-1/TRBV3-2
J gene: TRBJ1-2

CDR3 protein: ATFSGTGTYEQY
V gene: TRBV10-2
J gene: TRBJ2-7

CDR3 protein: ASSRTTPNTEAF
V gene: TRBV3-1/TRBV3-2
J gene: TRBJ1-1

CDR3 protein: ASSGQELGEQY
V gene: TRBV7-6
J gene: TRBJ2-7

CDR3 protein: ASSIAPTGNNQPQH
V gene: TRBV19
J gene: TRBJ1-5

CDR3 protein: ASSQQGQGPYEQY
V gene: TRBV18
J gene: TRBJ2-7

CDR3 protein: ASSYRDSYNEQF
V gene: TRBV6-5
J gene: TRBJ2-1

CDR3 protein: ASSPDRGSGQY
V gene: TRBV5-4
J gene: TRBJ2-7

CDR3 protein: ASSGGRGVEAF
V gene: TRBV5-4
J gene: TRBJ1-1

CDR3 protein: ASSFGSTNTGELF
V gene: TRBV5-8
J gene: TRBJ2-2

CDR3 protein: ASSLVRGTSYNEQF
V gene: TRBV7-9
J gene: TRBJ2-1

CDR3 protein: ASRFTDTQY
V gene: TRBV5-1
J gene: TRBJ2-3

CDR3 protein: ASSAAGALSYEQY
V gene: TRBV5-4
J gene: TRBJ2-7

CDR3 protein: ASSLGRVTNEKLF
V gene: TRBV5-6
J gene: TRBJ1-4

CDR3 protein: ASSYNRGTYEQY
V gene: TRBV6-5
J gene: TRBJ2-7

CDR3 protein: ASSQDAYSGNTIY
V gene: TRBV4-1
J gene: TRBJ1-3

CDR3 protein: ASSQSGLWGEQY
V gene: TRBV4-1
J gene: TRBJ2-7